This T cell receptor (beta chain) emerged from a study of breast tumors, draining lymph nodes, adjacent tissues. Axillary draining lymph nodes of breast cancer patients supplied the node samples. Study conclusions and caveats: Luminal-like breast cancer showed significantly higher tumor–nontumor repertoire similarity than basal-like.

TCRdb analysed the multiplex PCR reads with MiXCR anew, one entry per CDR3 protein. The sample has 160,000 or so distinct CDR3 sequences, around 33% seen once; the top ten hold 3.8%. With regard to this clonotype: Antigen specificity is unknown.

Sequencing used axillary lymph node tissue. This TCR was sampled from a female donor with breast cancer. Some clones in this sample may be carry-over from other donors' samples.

The CDR3 nucleotides read TGTGCCAGCAGCTTGCTCCCCGGGCGGGTCTACGAGCAGTACTTC. This codes for CASSLLPGRVYEQYF. This chain uses TRBV7-2 with TRBJ2-7; tentative D call: TRBD2 (5 bases). Germline lookup yields CDR1 SGHTA and CDR2 FQGNSA. CDR3 length equals 15 residues. The ends were cut back, 3 bases at V and 3 bases at J, with 15 bases in the middle.